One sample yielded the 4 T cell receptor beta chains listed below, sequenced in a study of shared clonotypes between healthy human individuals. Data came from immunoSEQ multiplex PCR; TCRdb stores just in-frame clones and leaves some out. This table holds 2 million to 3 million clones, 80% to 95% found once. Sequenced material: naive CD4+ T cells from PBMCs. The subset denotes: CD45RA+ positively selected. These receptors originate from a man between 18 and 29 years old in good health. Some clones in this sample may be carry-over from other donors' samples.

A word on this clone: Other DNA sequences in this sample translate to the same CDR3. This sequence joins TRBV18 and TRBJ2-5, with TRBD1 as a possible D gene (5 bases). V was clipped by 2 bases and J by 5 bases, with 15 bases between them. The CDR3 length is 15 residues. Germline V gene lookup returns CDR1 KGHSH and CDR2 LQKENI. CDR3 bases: TGTGCCAGCTCACCAGCTTCAGGGCGTGGGGAGACCCAGTACTTC. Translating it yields CASSPASGRGETQYF. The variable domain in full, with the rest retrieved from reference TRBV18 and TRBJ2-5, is NAGVMQNPRHLVRRRGQEARLRCSPMKGHSHVYWYRQLPEEGLKFMVYLQKENIIDESGMPKERFSAEFPKEGPSILRIQQVVRGDSAAYFCASSPASGRGETQYFGPGTRLLVL.

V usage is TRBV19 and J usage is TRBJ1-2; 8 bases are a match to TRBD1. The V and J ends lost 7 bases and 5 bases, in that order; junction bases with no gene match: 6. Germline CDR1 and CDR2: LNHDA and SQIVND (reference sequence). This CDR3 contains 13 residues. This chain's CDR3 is CASTRGRIYGYTF. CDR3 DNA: TGTGCCAGTACCAGGGGGCGGATTTATGGCTACACCTTC.

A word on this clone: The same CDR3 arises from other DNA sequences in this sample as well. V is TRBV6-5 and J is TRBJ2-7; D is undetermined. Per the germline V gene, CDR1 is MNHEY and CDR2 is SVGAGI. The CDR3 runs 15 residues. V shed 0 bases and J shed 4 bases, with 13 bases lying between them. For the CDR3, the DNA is TGTGCCAGCAGTTACTCGAGCGCTTACCCGTACGAGCAGTACTTC. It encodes CASSYSSAYPYEQYF.

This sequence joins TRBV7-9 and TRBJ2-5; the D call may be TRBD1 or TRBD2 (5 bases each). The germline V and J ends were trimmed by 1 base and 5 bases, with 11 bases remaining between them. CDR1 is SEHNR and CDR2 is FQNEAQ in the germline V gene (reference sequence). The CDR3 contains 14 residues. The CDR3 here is CASSLGPGTETQYF. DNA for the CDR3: TGTGCCAGCAGCTTAGGGCCCGGGACGGAGACCCAGTACTTC.